A selection of T cell receptor beta chains follows, all from one sample in a study of blood T cell repertoires in COVID-19. The table came from immunoSEQ multiplex PCR; TCRdb's copy has only in-frame clones and leaves some out. The repertoire has under 30,000 clones, approximately 90% of them found once; the top ten carry about a tenth. Sequencing input: peripheral blood. These receptors all stem from a human donor in a cohort sampled during active COVID-19. The CDR3 runs from the conserved cysteine through the conserved F or W. Each record gives: V gene, clone size, J gene, D gene, CDR3 protein, CDR3 DNA. The D gene is left open where the match is weak. Some rows mark clone size as missing; the rest say once, few, many or name a class of expanded clone.

TRBV7-6	NA	TRBJ1-3	NA	CASSLGGGSGNTIYF	TGTGCCAGCAGCTTAGGGGGGGGCTCTGGAAACACCATATATTTT
TRBV6-5	once	TRBJ1-5	NA	CASSYGGSQPQHF	TGTGCCAGCAGTTATGGGGGGAGTCAGCCCCAGCATTTT
TRBV5-4	once	TRBJ2-2	TRBD1	CASSSQTGGLTGELFF	TGTGCCAGCAGCTCCCAGACAGGGGGCTTAACCGGGGAGCTGTTTTTT
TRBV20-1	NA	TRBJ2-7	TRBD1	CSASVLGTGEVEQYF	TGCAGTGCTAGTGTTTTAGGGACAGGGGAGGTCGAGCAGTACTTC
TRBV9	NA	TRBJ2-2	NA	CASSVGLAGTGELFF	TGTGCCAGCAGCGTAGGGTTAGCCGGAACCGGGGAGCTGTTTTTT
TRBV6-2/TRBV6-3	NA	TRBJ1-3	NA	CASSTGHVSGNTIYF	TGTGCCAGCAGCACCGGACACGTCTCTGGAAACACCATATATTTT
TRBV19	NA	TRBJ1-4	NA	CASKIGQATNEKLFF	TGTGCCAGTAAAATTGGGCAAGCAACTAATGAAAAACTGTTTTTT
TRBV5-1	NA	TRBJ1-1	NA	CASSSEVHSTEAFF	TGCGCCAGCAGCTCGGAGGTCCATAGCACTGAAGCTTTCTTT
TRBV30	NA	TRBJ1-5	NA	CAWSTTKGGQPQHF	TGTGCCTGGAGTACCACTAAGGGAGGTCAGCCCCAGCATTTT
TRBV3-1/TRBV3-2	NA	TRBJ2-2	TRBD1	CASSQVGTGGDGELFF	TGTGCCAGCAGCCAAGTGGGGACAGGGGGCGACGGGGAGCTGTTTTTT
TRBV12-5	NA	TRBJ2-1	TRBD2	CASGLGLAGGAYNEQFF	TGTGCTAGTGGTCTGGGACTAGCGGGAGGTGCCTACAATGAGCAGTTCTTC
TRBV18	NA	TRBJ1-4	NA	CASSPPTGQTAEKLFF	TGTGCCAGCTCACCACCGACCGGACAGACCGCTGAAAAACTGTTTTTT
TRBV7-9	NA	TRBJ2-1	NA	CASSLVGRRVDEQFF	TGTGCCAGCAGCTTGGTTGGGAGGCGGGTCGATGAGCAGTTCTTC
TRBV19	NA	TRBJ1-5	NA	CASSHLRGGGGQPQHF	TGTGCCAGTAGTCACCTCAGGGGTGGGGGTGGTCAGCCCCAGCATTTT
TRBV11-2	NA	TRBJ1-3	NA	CASSLVGGLGGNTIYF	TGTGCCAGCAGCTTAGTGGGAGGACTCGGAGGAAACACCATATATTTT
TRBV11-2	NA	TRBJ1-2	NA	CASSPIWGESYTF	TGTGCCAGCAGCCCCATTTGGGGGGAAAGCTACACCTTC
TRBV6-1	NA	TRBJ1-4	NA	CASSENTGGEKLFF	TGTGCCAGCAGTGAAAATACCGGCGGGGAAAAACTGTTTTTT
TRBV2	NA	TRBJ2-4	NA	CASSGSVAKNIQYF	TGTGCCAGCAGTGGGTCGGTAGCCAAAAACATTCAGTACTTC
TRBV5-1	NA	TRBJ1-6	TRBD1	CASSLGGQVVSPLHF	TGCGCCAGCAGCTTGGGTGGACAGGTCGTCTCACCCCTCCACTTT
TRBV3-1/TRBV3-2	NA	TRBJ2-5	TRBD2	CASSQDQRTSGLKETQYF	TGTGCCAGCAGCCAAGATCAGCGGACTAGCGGGTTGAAGGAGACCCAGTACTTC
TRBV7-8	NA	TRBJ2-1	TRBD2	CASSIAAGTSGVNEQFF	TGTGCCAGCAGCATTGCAGCCGGGACTAGCGGGGTTAATGAGCAGTTCTTC
TRBV6-6	NA	TRBJ2-5	NA	CASSYVQGGQETQYF	TGTGCCAGCAGTTACGTTCAGGGGGGCCAAGAGACCCAGTACTTC
TRBV18	NA	TRBJ2-3	TRBD2	CASSPVPSGAADTQYF	TGTGCCAGCTCACCAGTCCCCAGCGGGGCCGCAGATACGCAGTATTTT
TRBV11-2	NA	TRBJ1-1	NA	CASSLASGTLNTEAFF	TGTGCCAGCAGCTTAGCTTCGGGGACATTGAACACTGAAGCTTTCTTT
TRBV5-6	NA	TRBJ2-3	TRBD2	CASRRGSTDTQYF	TGTGCCAGCAGGCGGGGGAGCACAGATACGCAGTATTTT
TRBV11-2	NA	TRBJ2-7	TRBD2	CASTTSGISYEQYF	TGTGCCAGCACCACCAGCGGGATCTCCTACGAGCAGTACTTC
TRBV19	NA	TRBJ1-1	TRBD1	CASTPDRDNTEAFF	TGTGCCAGTACTCCGGACAGGGATAACACTGAAGCTTTCTTT
TRBV4-2	NA	TRBJ1-4	NA	CASSQEASPNEKLFF	TGTGCCAGCAGCCAAGAGGCATCTCCCAATGAAAAACTGTTTTTT
TRBV18	NA	TRBJ2-7	NA	CASSPPQRGQTSYEQYF	TGTGCCAGCTCACCACCGCAGAGAGGACAGACAAGTTACGAGCAGTACTTC
TRBV14	NA	TRBJ1-1	NA	CASSPQHTKSTEAFF	TGTGCCAGCAGCCCCCAACACACTAAGTCCACTGAAGCTTTCTTT
TRBV11-2	NA	TRBJ1-1	TRBD1	CASSRAGGSEAFF	TGTGCCAGCAGCCGAGCAGGGGGCAGTGAAGCTTTCTTT
TRBV19	NA	TRBJ1-2	TRBD1	CASRRDGTGGSGYTF	TGTGCCAGTAGGAGGGACGGGACAGGGGGCAGTGGCTACACCTTC
TRBV14	NA	TRBJ2-2	NA	CASSRLPGVTGELFF	TGTGCCAGCAGCCGATTACCAGGGGTCACCGGGGAGCTGTTTTTT
TRBV27	NA	TRBJ2-7	TRBD1	CASSSAGTGGGGQYF	TGTGCCAGCAGTTCGGCCGGGACAGGGGGCGGGGGGCAGTACTTC
TRBV4-1	NA	TRBJ2-7	TRBD1	CASSQAQQIDRVSEQYF	TGCGCCAGCAGCCAAGCACAACAAATCGACAGGGTTAGCGAGCAGTACTTC
TRBV3-1/TRBV3-2	NA	TRBJ2-3	TRBD2	CASSGGRASGGARDTQYF	TGTGCCAGCAGCGGAGGGAGGGCTAGCGGGGGGGCTAGAGATACGCAGTATTTT
TRBV5-8	NA	TRBJ2-7	NA	CASSSGNYEQYF	TGTGCCAGCAGCTCGGGGAATTACGAGCAGTACTTC
TRBV14	NA	TRBJ1-5	NA	CASSEKRAQGGNQPQHF	TGTGCCAGCAGCGAAAAAAGGGCGCAGGGCGGCAATCAGCCCCAGCATTTT
TRBV7-9	NA	TRBJ2-7	TRBD2	CASSPRAGGTYEQYF	TGTGCCAGCAGCCCTCGAGCGGGGGGCACCTACGAGCAGTACTTC
TRBV7-6	NA	TRBJ2-3	NA	CASSPLSGRTDTQYF	TGTGCCAGCAGCCCCTTGAGCGGTCGCACAGATACGCAGTATTTT
TRBV20-1	once	TRBJ1-2	TRBD1	CSASMGQGVLGGYTF	TGCAGTGCTAGTATGGGTCAGGGGGTTTTAGGGGGCTACACCTTC
TRBV14	NA	TRBJ1-1	TRBD1	CASSQDLYRGAFF	TGTGCCAGCAGCCAAGACTTGTACAGGGGGGCTTTCTTT
TRBV7-9	NA	TRBJ2-2	NA	CASSLALMNTGELFF	TGTGCCAGCAGCTTGGCCTTGATGAACACCGGGGAGCTGTTTTTT
TRBV3-1/TRBV3-2	NA	TRBJ2-1	TRBD2	CASSQGRFRASGTLKQNEQFF	TGTGCCAGCAGCCAAGGAAGGTTCCGGGCTAGCGGCACCCTAAAACAGAATGAGCAGTTCTTC
TRBV2	NA	TRBJ1-4	TRBD1	CASSPGQGMTNEKLFF	TGTGCCAGCAGCCCGGGACAGGGGATGACTAATGAAAAACTGTTTTTT
TRBV30	NA	TRBJ2-7	TRBD1	CAWSSRDRADEQYF	TGTGCCTGGAGTTCCCGGGACAGGGCCGACGAGCAGTACTTC
TRBV28	NA	TRBJ1-5	TRBD1	CASSGTGGRISQHF	TGTGCCAGCAGTGGGACAGGGGGAAGGATTTCCCAGCATTTT
TRBV6-1	NA	TRBJ2-1	NA	CASSGTGSSYNEQFF	TGTGCCAGCAGTGGGACTGGGAGCTCCTACAATGAGCAGTTCTTC
TRBV2	NA	TRBJ2-3	TRBD1	CASSEQQDRVTDTQYF	TGTGCCAGCAGTGAGCAGCAGGACAGGGTCACAGATACGCAGTATTTT
TRBV27	NA	TRBJ1-2	TRBD1	CASSFSVQGAYGYTF	TGTGCCAGCAGTTTTTCGGTACAGGGGGCTTATGGCTACACCTTC
TRBV10-2	NA	TRBJ2-1	NA	CASTVKDPRGEQFF	TGCGCCAGCACGGTGAAGGACCCGCGGGGTGAGCAGTTCTTC
TRBV6-2/TRBV6-3	once	TRBJ2-7	NA	CASSPNRRPYEQYF	TGTGCCAGCAGCCCTAACAGGAGACCCTACGAGCAGTACTTC
TRBV7-9	NA	TRBJ2-7	NA	CASSLGQYSYEQYF	TGTGCCAGCAGCTTAGGGCAGTACTCCTACGAGCAGTACTTC
TRBV2	NA	TRBJ2-7	TRBD2	CASTRADRTSGSYEQYF	TGTGCCAGCACCCGGGCGGATAGGACTAGCGGTTCCTACGAGCAGTACTTC
TRBV6-2/TRBV6-3	NA	TRBJ2-7	NA	CASSGRGPYEQYF	TGTGCCAGCAGTGGGCGGGGACCCTACGAGCAGTACTTC
TRBV7-8	NA	TRBJ2-2	TRBD2	CASSAGQGRLAGGPGELFF	TGTGCCAGCTCGGCTGGGCAGGGGAGACTAGCGGGGGGGCCCGGGGAGCTGTTTTTT
TRBV4-1	NA	TRBJ1-2	NA	CASSRLGEGDGYTF	TGCGCCAGCAGCCGGCTAGGGGAGGGGGACGGCTACACCTTC
TRBV5-1	NA	TRBJ2-1	TRBD2	CASRRLAGGDEQFF	TGCGCCAGCAGAAGACTAGCGGGAGGCGATGAGCAGTTCTTC
TRBV5-4	NA	TRBJ1-2	TRBD1	CASSLDSDRGIHGYTF	TGTGCCAGCAGCTTGGATTCAGACAGGGGGATCCATGGCTACACCTTC